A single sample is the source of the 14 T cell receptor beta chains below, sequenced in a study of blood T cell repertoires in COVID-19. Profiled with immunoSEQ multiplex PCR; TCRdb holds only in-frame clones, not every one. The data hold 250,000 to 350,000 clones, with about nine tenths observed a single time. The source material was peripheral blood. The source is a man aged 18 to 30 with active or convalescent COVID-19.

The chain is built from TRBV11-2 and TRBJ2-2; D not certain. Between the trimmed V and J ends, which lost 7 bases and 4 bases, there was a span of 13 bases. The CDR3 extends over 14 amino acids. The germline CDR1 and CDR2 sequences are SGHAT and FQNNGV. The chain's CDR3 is CASTPEEGTGELFF. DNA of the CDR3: TGTGCCAGCACCCCTGAGGAAGGCACCGGGGAGCTGTTTTTT.

CDR3 coding DNA: TGTGCCAGCAGTGAACTTGGACTAGCGGGAGTGTACAATGAGCAGTTCTTC. Amino acids: CASSELGLAGVYNEQFF. The chain employs TRBV2 and TRBJ2-1, with 13 bases identical to TRBD2. This CDR3 spans 17 amino acids. Trimming cost V 2 bases and J 4 bases; bases outside gene matches: 5. Per germline, CDR1 SNHLY and CDR2 FYNNEI.

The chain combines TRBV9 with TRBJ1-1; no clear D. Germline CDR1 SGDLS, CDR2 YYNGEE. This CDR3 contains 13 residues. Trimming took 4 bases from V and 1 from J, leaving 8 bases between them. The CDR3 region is CASSTRQNTEAFF. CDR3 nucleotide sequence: TGTGCCAGCAGCACCCGACAGAACACTGAAGCTTTCTTT. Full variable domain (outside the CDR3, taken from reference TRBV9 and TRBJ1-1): DSGVTQTPKHLITATGQRVTLRCSPRSGDLSVYWYQQSLDQGLQFLIQYYNGEERAKGNILERFSAQQFPDLHSELNLSSLELGDSALYFCASSTRQNTEAFFGQGTRLTVV.

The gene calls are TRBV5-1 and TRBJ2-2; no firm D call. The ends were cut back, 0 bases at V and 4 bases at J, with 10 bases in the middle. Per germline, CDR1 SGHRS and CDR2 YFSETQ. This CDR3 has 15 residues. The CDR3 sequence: CASSLVSPSTGELFF. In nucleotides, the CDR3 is TGCGCCAGCAGCTTGGTTTCCCCCTCCACCGGGGAGCTGTTTTTT.

The CDR3 sequence: CASSFTKARQGSNQPQHF. CDR3 sequence (DNA): TGTGCCAGCAGTTTCACCAAAGCCAGACAGGGGAGCAATCAGCCCCAGCATTTT. The chain combines TRBV28 with TRBJ1-5; 8 nucleotides agree with TRBD1. Unmatched junction bases numbered 11, after V lost 3 bases and J lost 1 base. The CDR3 totals 18 residues. Germline V gene lookup returns CDR1 MDHEN and CDR2 SYDVKM.

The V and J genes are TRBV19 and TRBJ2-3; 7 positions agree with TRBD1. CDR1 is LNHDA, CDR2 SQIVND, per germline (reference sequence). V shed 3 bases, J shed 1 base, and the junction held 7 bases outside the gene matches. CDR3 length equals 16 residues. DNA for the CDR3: TGTGCCAGTAGTATGAACAGGGGCCAGGGCACAGATACGCAGTATTTT. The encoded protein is CASSMNRGQGTDTQYF.

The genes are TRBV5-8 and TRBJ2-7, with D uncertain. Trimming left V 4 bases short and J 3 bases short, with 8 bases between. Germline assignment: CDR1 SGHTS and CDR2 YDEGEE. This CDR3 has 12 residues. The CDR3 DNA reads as TGTGCCAGCAGCCCGAGGAACTACGAGCAGTACTTC. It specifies CASSPRNYEQYF.

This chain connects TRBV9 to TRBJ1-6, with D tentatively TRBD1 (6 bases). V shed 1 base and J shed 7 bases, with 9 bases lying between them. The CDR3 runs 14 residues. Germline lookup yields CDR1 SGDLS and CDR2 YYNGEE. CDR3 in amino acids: CASSVLTGNSPLHF. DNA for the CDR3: TGTGCCAGCAGCGTATTGACAGGCAATTCACCCCTCCACTTT.

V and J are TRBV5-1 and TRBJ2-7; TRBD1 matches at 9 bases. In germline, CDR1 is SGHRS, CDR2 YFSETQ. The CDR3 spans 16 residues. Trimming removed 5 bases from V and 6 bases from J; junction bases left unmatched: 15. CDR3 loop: CASRESRTGDLVEQYF. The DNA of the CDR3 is TGCGCCAGCAGGGAGTCGAGGACAGGGGATTTGGTCGAGCAGTACTTC.

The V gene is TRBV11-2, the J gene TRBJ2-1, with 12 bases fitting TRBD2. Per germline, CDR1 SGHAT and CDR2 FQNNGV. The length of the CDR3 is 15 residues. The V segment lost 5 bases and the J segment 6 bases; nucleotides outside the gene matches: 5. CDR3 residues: CASSDGLAGINEQFF. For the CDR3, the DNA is TGTGCCAGCAGCGATGGACTAGCGGGGATCAATGAGCAGTTCTTC.

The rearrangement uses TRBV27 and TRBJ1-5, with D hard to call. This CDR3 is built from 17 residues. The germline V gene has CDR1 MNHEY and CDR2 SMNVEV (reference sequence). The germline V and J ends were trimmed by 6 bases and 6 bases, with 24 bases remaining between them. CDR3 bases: TGTGCCAGCAGCTCAGGCGGGCAGGACGCAGCTGGTCAGCCCCAGCATTTT. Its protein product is CASSSGGQDAAGQPQHF.

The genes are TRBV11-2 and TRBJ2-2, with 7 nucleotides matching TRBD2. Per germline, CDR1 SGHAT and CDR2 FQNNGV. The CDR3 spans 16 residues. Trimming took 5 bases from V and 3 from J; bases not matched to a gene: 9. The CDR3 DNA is TGTGCCAGCAGCGTACTTGACCGGGGGGACACCGGGGAGCTGTTTTTT. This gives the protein CASSVLDRGDTGELFF.

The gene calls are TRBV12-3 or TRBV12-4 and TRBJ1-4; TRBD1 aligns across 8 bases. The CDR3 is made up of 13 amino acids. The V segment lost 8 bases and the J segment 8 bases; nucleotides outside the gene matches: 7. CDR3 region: CASAPGGWEKLFF. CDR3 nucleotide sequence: TGTGCCAGCGCCCCAGGGGGCTGGGAAAAACTGTTTTTT.

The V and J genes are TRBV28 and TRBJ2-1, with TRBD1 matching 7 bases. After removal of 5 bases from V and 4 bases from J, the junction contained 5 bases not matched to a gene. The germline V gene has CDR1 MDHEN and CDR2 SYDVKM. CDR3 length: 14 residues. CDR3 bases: TGTGCCAGCAGTGCCAGGGGGAAATACAATGAGCAGTTCTTC. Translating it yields CASSARGKYNEQFF.